This entry lists 10 T cell receptor beta chains sequenced from one sample in a study of T-cell reconstitution after alpha-beta-depleted transplantation in children. Construction of the TCRbeta library involved unique molecular identifiers. TCRdb ran MiXCR on the PCR reads and lists one entry per CDR3 protein. The sample has hundreds of thousands of distinct CDR3 sequences, roughly 24% seen once. The source material was PBMCs, sampled before TCRalphabeta/CD19-depleted stem cell transplant. Receptors were obtained from a girl aged 2 to 10 with Fanconi anemia, due to receive a stem cell transplant.

The chain links TRBV28 to TRBJ2-1; 8 bases map to TRBD1. Per germline, CDR1 MDHEN and CDR2 SYDVKM. J was trimmed by 5 bases and V by 5 bases; bases with no gene match: 8. The CDR3 length is 15 residues. The CDR3 protein is CASSTPGQVNNEQFF. CDR3 nucleotide sequence: TGTGCCAGCAGTACACCGGGACAGGTTAACAATGAGCAGTTCTTC. The full variable domain, completed using reference TRBV28 and TRBJ2-1, is DVKVTQSSRYLVKRTGEKVFLECVQDMDHENMFWYRQDPGLGLRLIYFSYDVKMKEKGDIPEGYSVSREKKERFSLILESASTNQTSMYLCASSTPGQVNNEQFFGPGTRLTVL.

The chain uses TRBV5-1 and TRBJ2-2, with 8 bases that match TRBD1. This CDR3 has 16 residues. Germline CDR1 is SGHRS and CDR2 is YFSETQ. V shed 0 bases, J shed 3 bases, and the junction held 4 bases outside the gene matches. DNA of the CDR3: TGCGCCAGCAGCTTGGCCGTGACAGGGGACACCGGGGAGCTGTTTTTT. It encodes CASSLAVTGDTGELFF.

This clonotype was detected many times. V gene TRBV28 combines with J gene TRBJ2-7, with a possible D match to TRBD1 (5 bases). Germline CDR1 is MDHEN and CDR2 is SYDVKM. V was pared by 1 base and J by 3 bases, with 10 bases between. The CDR3 is 14 residues long. Written as DNA, the CDR3 is TGTGCCAGCAGTTTATTGGACACGTACTACGAGCAGTACTTC. Protein product: CASSLLDTYYEQYF.

This clonotype turned up a few times. J is TRBJ1-1 and V is TRBV29-1; no clear D gene. Deletions cut 6 bases from V and 0 bases from J, with 17 bases between. Germline CDR1 SQVTM, CDR2 ANQGSEA. This CDR3 has 15 amino acids. CDR3 sequence: CSVTQPNPMNTEAFF. The CDR3 nucleotides are TGCAGCGTGACCCAACCAAACCCCATGAACACTGAAGCTTTCTTT. The full variable domain, completed using reference TRBV29-1 and TRBJ1-1, is SAVISQKPSRDICQRGTSLTIQCQVDSQVTMMFWYRQQPGQSLTLIATANQGSEATYESGFVIDKFPISRPNLTFSTLTVSNMSPEDSSIYLCSVTQPNPMNTEAFFGQGTRLTVV.

A few counts support this clonotype. The genes are TRBV5-1 and TRBJ2-1; D is uncertain. Trimming stripped 2 bases from V and 7 bases from J, with 10 bases between. The germline CDR1 and CDR2 sequences are SGHRS and YFSETQ. The CDR3 is 13 residues long. CDR3 residues: CASSFVGVNEQFF. The CDR3 DNA sequence: TGCGCCAGCAGCTTTGTCGGCGTAAATGAGCAGTTCTTC.

This clonotype was picked up many times. CDR3 amino acids: CSASGKSRQAVLGEQYF. CDR3 nucleotides: TGCAGTGCTAGCGGTAAGAGTAGACAGGCCGTCCTGGGCGAGCAGTACTTC. The rearrangement uses TRBV20-1 and TRBJ2-7; TRBD1 might be the D (6 bases). This CDR3 comprises 17 residues. From germline, CDR1 is DFQATT and CDR2 SNEGSKA (reference sequence). V was cut by 3 bases and J by 6 bases, with 27 bases left in between.

With respect to this clonotype: The junction departs from germline at one end; a sequencing error may be responsible. This chain joins TRBV29-1 and TRBJ1-2; D remains ambiguous. This CDR3 contains 15 residues. CDR1 is SQVTM and CDR2 is ANQGSEA in the germline V gene. The CDR3 spells CSVEDVDLEGYDYTF. The CDR3 region has the DNA TGCAGCGTTGAAGATGTGGACCTGGAAGGCTATGACTACACCTTT.

In its sample, this clonotype was seen a few times. The CDR3 region is CASSSTGGYYNEQFF. CDR3 coding DNA: TGTGCCAGCAGCTCAACAGGGGGCTACTACAATGAGCAGTTCTTC. This sequence joins TRBV7-3 and TRBJ2-1; TRBD1 agrees at 9 bases. The CDR3 contains 15 residues. V lost 4 bases, J lost 3 bases, and 4 bases stayed unmatched. Germline V gene lookup returns CDR1 SGHTA and CDR2 FQGTGA.

In its sample, this clonotype was seen a few times. The chain uses TRBV20-1 and TRBJ2-3; D may be TRBD1 (6 bases). Germline V gives CDR1 DFQATT, CDR2 SNEGSKA (reference sequence). Trimming left V 3 bases short and J 1 base short, with 11 bases between. The CDR3 contains 14 residues. CDR3 region: CSARRGTGTDTQYF. CDR3 nucleotides: TGCAGTGCTAGGAGGGGGACCGGCACAGATACGCAGTATTTT.

The sample holds many counts of this clonotype. The gene calls are TRBV7-2 and TRBJ1-1; no definite D call. The CDR3 sequence is 15 residues long. The V end was cut by 1 base, the J end by 0 bases, with 9 bases between. Germline CDR1 is SGHTA and CDR2 is FQGNSA. CDR3 sequence reads: CASSLVAAMNTEAFF. The CDR3 region has the DNA TGTGCCAGCAGCTTAGTAGCCGCAATGAACACTGAAGCTTTCTTT.